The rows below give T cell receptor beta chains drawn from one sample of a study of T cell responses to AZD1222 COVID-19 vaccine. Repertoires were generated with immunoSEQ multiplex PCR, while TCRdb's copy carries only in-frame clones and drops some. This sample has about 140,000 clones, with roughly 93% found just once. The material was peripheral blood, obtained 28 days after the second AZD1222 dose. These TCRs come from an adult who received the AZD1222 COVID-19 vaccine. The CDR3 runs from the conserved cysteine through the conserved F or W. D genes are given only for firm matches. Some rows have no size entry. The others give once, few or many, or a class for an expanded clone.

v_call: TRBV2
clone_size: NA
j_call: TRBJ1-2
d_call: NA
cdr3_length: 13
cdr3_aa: CASKDSQLYGYTF
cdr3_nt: TGTGCCAGCAAAGACAGCCAACTCTATGGCTACACCTTC

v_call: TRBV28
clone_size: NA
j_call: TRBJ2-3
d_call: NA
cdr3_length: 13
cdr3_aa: CASSLAHLGTQYF
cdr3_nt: TGTGCCAGCAGTTTGGCGCATCTGGGGACGCAGTATTTT

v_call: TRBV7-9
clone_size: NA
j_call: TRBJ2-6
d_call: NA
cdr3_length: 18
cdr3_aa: CASSLGWGGNSGANVLTF
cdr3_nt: TGTGCCAGCAGCTTAGGCTGGGGAGGAAACTCTGGGGCCAACGTCCTGACTTTC

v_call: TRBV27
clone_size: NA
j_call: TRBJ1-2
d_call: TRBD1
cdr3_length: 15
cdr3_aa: CASSPHPTGNRGYTF
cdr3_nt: TGTGCCAGCAGTCCTCACCCGACAGGGAACAGAGGCTACACCTTC

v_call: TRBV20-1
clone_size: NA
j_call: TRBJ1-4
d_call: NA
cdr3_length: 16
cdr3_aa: CSASYGSWATNEKLFF
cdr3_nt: TGCAGTGCTAGTTACGGGTCATGGGCAACTAATGAAAAACTGTTTTTT

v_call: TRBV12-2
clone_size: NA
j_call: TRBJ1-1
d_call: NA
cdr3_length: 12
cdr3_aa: CASRLADSEAFF
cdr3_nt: TGTGCAAGTCGCTTAGCGGATAGTGAAGCTTTCTTT

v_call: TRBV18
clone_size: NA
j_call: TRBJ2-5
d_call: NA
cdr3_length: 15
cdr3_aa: CASSPQADRPETQYF
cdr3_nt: TGTGCCAGCTCACCTCAGGCAGACCGTCCAGAGACCCAGTACTTC

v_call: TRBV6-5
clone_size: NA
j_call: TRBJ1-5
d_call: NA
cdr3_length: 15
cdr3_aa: CASSYLEGGNQPQHF
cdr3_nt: TGTGCCAGCAGTTACTTAGAGGGCGGCAATCAGCCCCAGCATTTT

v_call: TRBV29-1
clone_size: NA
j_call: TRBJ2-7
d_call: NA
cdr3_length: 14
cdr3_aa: CSALSSFTTYEQYF
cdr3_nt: TGCAGCGCTCTCTCTAGCTTCACCACCTACGAGCAGTACTTC

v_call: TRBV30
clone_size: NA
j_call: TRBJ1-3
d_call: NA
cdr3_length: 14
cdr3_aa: CAWSPGADGNTIYF
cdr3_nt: TGTGCCTGGAGTCCTGGGGCTGACGGAAACACCATATATTTT

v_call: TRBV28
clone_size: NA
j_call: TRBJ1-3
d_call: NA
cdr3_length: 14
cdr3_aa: CASSNGQSGNTIYF
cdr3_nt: TGTGCCAGCAGTAACGGACAATCCGGAAACACCATATATTTT

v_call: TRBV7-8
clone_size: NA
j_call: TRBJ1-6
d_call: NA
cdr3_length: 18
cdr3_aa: CASRPSGRFGHENSPLHF
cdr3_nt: TGTGCCAGCCGACCCTCGGGCAGGTTTGGTCACGAAAATTCACCCCTCCACTTT

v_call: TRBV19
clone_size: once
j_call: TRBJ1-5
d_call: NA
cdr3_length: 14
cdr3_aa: CASSIRDTNQPQHF
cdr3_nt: TGTGCCAGTAGTATAAGGGACACCAATCAGCCCCAGCATTTT

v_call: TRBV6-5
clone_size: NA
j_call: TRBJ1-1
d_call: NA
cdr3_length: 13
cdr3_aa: CATLSGVNTEAFF
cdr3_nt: TGTGCCACCTTATCGGGGGTGAACACTGAAGCTTTCTTT

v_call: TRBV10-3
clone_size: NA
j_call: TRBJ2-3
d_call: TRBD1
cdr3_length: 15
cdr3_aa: CAISGQGAFSDTQYF
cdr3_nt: TGTGCCATCAGTGGTCAGGGGGCGTTTTCAGATACGCAGTATTTT

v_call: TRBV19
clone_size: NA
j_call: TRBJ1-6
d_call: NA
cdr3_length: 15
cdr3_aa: CASRDNGLRNSPLHF
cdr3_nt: TGTGCCAGTAGGGATAACGGTCTACGTAATTCACCCCTCCACTTT

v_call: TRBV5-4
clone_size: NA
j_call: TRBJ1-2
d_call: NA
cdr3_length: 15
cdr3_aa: CASSLGGGGNYGYTF
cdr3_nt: TGTGCCAGCAGCTTGGGGGGAGGAGGAAACTATGGCTACACCTTC

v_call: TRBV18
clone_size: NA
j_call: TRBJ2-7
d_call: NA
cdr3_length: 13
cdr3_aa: CASSPVVESLQYF
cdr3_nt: TGTGCCAGCTCACCCGTAGTTGAATCATTACAATACTTC

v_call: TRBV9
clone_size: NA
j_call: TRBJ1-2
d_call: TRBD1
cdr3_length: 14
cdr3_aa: CASSVVAGGNGYTF
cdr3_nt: TGTGCCAGCAGCGTAGTAGCAGGGGGCAATGGCTACACCTTC

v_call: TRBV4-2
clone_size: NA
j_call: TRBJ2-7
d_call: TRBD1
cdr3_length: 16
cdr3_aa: CASSQAQDRGRYEQYF
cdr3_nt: TGTGCCAGCAGCCAAGCGCAGGACAGGGGTCGTTACGAGCAGTACTTC

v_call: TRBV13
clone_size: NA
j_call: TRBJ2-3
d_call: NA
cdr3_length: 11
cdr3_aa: CASSPHATQYF
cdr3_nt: TGTGCCAGCAGCCCCCATGCCACGCAGTATTTT

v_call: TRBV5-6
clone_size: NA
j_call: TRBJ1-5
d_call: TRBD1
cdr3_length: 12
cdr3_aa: CASGTDNQPQHF
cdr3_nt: TGTGCCAGCGGGACAGACAATCAGCCCCAGCATTTT

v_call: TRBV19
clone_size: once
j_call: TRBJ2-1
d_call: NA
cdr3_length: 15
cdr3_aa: CASNSFLGGYNEQFF
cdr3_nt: TGTGCCAGTAACTCTTTTTTGGGGGGCTACAATGAGCAGTTCTTC

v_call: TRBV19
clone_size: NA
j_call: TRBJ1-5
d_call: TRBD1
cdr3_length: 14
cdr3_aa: CASSRQGTYQPQHF
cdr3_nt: TGTGCCAGTAGTAGACAGGGGACGTATCAGCCCCAGCATTTT

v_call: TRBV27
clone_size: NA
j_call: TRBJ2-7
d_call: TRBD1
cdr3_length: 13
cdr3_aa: CASSTGVPYEQYF
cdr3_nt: TGTGCCAGCAGTACAGGGGTTCCCTACGAGCAGTACTTC

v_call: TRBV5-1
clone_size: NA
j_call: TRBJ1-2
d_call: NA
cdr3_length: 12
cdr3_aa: CASSQNSDGYTF
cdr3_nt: TGCGCCAGCAGCCAAAACAGTGATGGCTACACCTTC

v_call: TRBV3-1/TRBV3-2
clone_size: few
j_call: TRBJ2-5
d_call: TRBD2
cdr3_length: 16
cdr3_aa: CASSQVGSGPTRTQYF
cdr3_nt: TGTGCCAGCAGCCAAGTGGGTAGCGGGCCTACTCGGACCCAGTACTTC

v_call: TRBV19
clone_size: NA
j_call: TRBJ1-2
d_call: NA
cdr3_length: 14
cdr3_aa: CASSIHGGLDGYTF
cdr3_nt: TGTGCCAGTAGTATTCATGGGGGGCTGGATGGCTACACCTTC

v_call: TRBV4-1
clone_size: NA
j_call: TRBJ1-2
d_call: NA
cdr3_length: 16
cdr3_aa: CASSQLGPISNYGYTF
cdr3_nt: TGCGCCAGCAGCCAATTGGGACCGATATCGAACTATGGCTACACCTTC

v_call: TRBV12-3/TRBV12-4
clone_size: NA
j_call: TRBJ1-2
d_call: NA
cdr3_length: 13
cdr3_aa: CASSAGTNYGYTF
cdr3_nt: TGTGCCAGCAGTGCCGGGACAAATTATGGCTACACCTTC

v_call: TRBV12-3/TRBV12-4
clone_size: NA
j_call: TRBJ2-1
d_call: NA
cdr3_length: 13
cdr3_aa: CASSFPGIDEQFF
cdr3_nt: TGTGCCAGCAGTTTCCCGGGGATAGATGAGCAGTTCTTC